This T cell receptor beta chain was captured by sequencing in a study of blood T cells in healthy people across ages. With a J-beta primer mix and a sample-barcoded 5' primer, a second PCR ran 7 to 11 cycles. TCRdb reprocessed the 5' RACE reads with MiXCR, giving one entry per CDR3 protein. This table holds some 800,000 distinct CDR3 sequences, under 55% found once. Germline loops: CDR1 LGHNA, CDR2 YSLEER. V gave up 0 bases and J gave up 6 bases, with 14 bases separating them. The CDR3 runs to 15 residues. Sequenced material: blood. The chain combines TRBV4-3 with TRBJ1-1; D gene ambiguous. This TCR was recovered from a man aged 55 to 70 in good health. Here the CDR3 reads CASSQDKAGGPEAFF. CDR3 DNA: TGCGCCAGCAGCCAAGATAAGGCCGGAGGCCCTGAAGCTTTCTTT.